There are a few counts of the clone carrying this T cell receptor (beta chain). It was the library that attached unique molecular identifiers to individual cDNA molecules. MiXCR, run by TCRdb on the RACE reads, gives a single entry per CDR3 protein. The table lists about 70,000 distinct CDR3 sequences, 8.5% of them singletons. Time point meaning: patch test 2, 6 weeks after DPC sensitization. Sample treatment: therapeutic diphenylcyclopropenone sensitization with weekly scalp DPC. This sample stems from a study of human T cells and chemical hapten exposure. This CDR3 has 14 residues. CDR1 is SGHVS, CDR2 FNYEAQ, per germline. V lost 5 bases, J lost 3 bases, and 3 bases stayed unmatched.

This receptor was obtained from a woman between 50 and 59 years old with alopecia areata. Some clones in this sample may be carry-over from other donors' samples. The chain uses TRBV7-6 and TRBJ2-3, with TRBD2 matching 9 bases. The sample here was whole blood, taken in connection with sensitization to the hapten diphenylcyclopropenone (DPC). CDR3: CASSGRGGTDTQYF. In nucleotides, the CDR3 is TGTGCCAGCAGCGGGCGGGGGGGAACAGATACGCAGTATTTT.